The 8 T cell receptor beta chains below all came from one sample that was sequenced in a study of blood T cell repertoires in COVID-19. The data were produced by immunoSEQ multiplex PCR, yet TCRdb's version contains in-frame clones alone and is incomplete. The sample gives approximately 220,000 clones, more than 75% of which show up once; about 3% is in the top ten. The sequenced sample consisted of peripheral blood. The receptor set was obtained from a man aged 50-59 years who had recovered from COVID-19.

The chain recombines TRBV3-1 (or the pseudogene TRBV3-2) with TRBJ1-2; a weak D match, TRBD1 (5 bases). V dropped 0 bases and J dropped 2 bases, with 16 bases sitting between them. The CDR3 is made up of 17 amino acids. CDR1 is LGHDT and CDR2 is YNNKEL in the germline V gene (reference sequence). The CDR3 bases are TGTGCCAGCAGCCAAGATTTGGGGAGGGGACGGAACTATGGCTACACCTTC. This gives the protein CASSQDLGRGRNYGYTF.

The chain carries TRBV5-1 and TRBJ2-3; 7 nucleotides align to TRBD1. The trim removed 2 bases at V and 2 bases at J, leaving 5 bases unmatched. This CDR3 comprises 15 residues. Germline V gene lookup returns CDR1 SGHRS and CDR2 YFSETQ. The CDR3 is CASSLQGSLTDTQYF. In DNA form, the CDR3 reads TGCGCCAGCAGCTTACAGGGGTCACTCACAGATACGCAGTATTTT.

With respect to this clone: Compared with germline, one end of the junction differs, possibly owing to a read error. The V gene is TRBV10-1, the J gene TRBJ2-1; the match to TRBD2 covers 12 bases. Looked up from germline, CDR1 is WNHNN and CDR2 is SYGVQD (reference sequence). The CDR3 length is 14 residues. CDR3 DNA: TGCGCCAGCAGTGAAGTACTAGCGGGAGGAAGGTATATCTTC. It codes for CASSEVLAGGRYIF.

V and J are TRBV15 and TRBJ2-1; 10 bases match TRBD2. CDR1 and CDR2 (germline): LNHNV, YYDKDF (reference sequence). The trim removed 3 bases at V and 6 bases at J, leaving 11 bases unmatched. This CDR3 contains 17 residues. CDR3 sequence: CATSRVAGGSPFNEQFF. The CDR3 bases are TGTGCCACCAGCAGGGTAGCGGGAGGATCCCCCTTCAATGAGCAGTTCTTC.

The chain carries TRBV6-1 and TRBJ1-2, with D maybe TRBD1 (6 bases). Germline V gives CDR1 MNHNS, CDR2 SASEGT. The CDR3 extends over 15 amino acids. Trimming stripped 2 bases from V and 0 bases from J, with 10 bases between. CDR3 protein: CASSEPGHPNYGYTF. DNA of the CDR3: TGTGCCAGCAGTGAACCGGGACACCCTAACTATGGCTACACCTTC.

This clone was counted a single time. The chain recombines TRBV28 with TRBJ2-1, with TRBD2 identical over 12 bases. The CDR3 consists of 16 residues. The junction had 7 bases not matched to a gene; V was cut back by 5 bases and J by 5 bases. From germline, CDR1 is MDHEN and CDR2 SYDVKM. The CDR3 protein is CASSRLAGVPHNEQFF. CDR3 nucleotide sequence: TGTGCCAGCAGTCGACTAGCGGGAGTCCCACACAATGAGCAGTTCTTC.

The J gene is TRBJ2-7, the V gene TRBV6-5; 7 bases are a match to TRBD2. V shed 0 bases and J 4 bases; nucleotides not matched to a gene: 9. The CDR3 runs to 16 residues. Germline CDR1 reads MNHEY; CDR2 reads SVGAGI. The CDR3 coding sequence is TGTGCCAGCAGTTACTCGGCGGGGAGGGCCGTTTACGAGCAGTACTTC. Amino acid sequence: CASSYSAGRAVYEQYF.

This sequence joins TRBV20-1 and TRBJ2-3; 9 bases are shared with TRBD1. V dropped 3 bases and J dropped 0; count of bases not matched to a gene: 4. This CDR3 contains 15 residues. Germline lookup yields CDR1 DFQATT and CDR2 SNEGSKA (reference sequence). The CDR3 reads CSASGTGISTDTQYF. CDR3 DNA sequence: TGCAGTGCTAGTGGGACAGGGATTAGCACAGATACGCAGTATTTT.